Following are 30 T cell receptor beta chains from one sample sequenced in a study of PD-L1 blockade in urothelial cancer. TCRdb's copy holds only in-frame clones and misses some; the assay was immunoSEQ multiplex PCR. Here the sample spans about 81,000 clones, around 89% being singletons. The time point is: pretreatment peripheral blood. Material: PBMCs, obtained around atezolizumab (anti-PD-L1) treatment. Source of these receptors: an elderly woman with urothelial cancer.

The V and J genes are TRBV28 and TRBJ1-1; possible D gene TRBD1, 6 bases. This CDR3 contains 12 residues. Germline V gene data show CDR1 as MDHEN and CDR2 as SYDVKM. Trimming removed 3 bases at V and 7 bases at J, with 9 bases between. CDR3 coding DNA: TGTGCCAGCAGTTTTTCAGGGGTTGAAGCTTTCTTT. Residues: CASSFSGVEAFF.

J is TRBJ2-1 and V is TRBV5-1; 13 nucleotides line up with TRBD2. Trimming at V came to 4 bases and at J to 10 bases, leaving 8 bases not matched to a gene. This CDR3 spans 15 amino acids. In germline, CDR1 is SGHRS, CDR2 YFSETQ. The CDR3 sequence is CASSRGLAGAREQFF. The CDR3 DNA reads TGCGCCAGCAGCCGCGGACTAGCGGGAGCTCGGGAGCAGTTCTTC.

The rearrangement links TRBV28 to TRBJ2-3; 9 bases are shared with TRBD2. The V segment lost 6 bases and the J segment 2 bases; nucleotides outside the gene matches: 3. This CDR3 contains 14 residues. The germline gives CDR1 MDHEN, CDR2 SYDVKM. CDR3 amino acids: CASRASGDTDTQYF. The CDR3 DNA sequence: TGTGCCAGCAGGGCTAGCGGGGACACAGATACGCAGTATTTT.

The rearrangement links TRBV9 to TRBJ1-2; 7 nucleotides match TRBD1. Germline V gene lookup returns CDR1 SGDLS and CDR2 YYNGEE. V shed 5 bases, J shed 1 base, and the junction held 2 bases outside the gene matches. The CDR3 has 13 amino acids. CDR3 region: CASSRDSNYGYTF. CDR3 nucleotide sequence: TGTGCCAGCAGTCGGGACAGTAACTATGGCTACACCTTC.

The J gene is TRBJ2-7, the V gene TRBV15; TRBD2 matches at 9 bases. CDR3 size: 14 residues. V shed 0 bases, J shed 8 bases, and the junction held 5 bases outside the gene matches. CDR1 and CDR2 (germline): LNHNV, YYDKDF (reference sequence). In DNA, the CDR3 is TGTGCCACCAGCAGAGACCATCTAGCGGGAAAGCAGTACTTC. Its translation is CATSRDHLAGKQYF.

This chain uses TRBV5-1 with TRBJ2-5; 10 positions agree with TRBD1. Trimming cost V 2 bases and J 5 bases; bases outside gene matches: 6. Germline V gene sequence: CDR1 SGHRS, CDR2 YFSETQ. CDR3 length equals 15 residues. CDR3 in amino acids: CASSLGDRGQETQYF. As DNA, the CDR3 is TGCGCCAGCAGCTTAGGAGACAGGGGGCAGGAGACCCAGTACTTC.

The CDR3 region has the DNA TGTGCCAGCAGCTATAAAGGGGGAGATACGCAGTATTTT. Translated: CASSYKGGDTQYF. The chain carries TRBV7-2 and TRBJ2-3; possible D gene TRBD1, 6 bases. The CDR3 length is 13 residues. In germline, CDR1 is SGHTA, CDR2 FQGNSA. The germline V and J ends were trimmed by 4 bases and 5 bases, with 10 bases remaining between them. Full variable domain (rest looked up from reference TRBV7-2 and TRBJ2-3): GAGVSQSPSNKVTEKGKDVELRCDPISGHTALYWYRQSLGQGLEFLIYFQGNSAPDKSGLPSDRFSAERTGGSVSTLTIQRTQQEDSAVYLCASSYKGGDTQYFGPGTRLTVL.

The chain carries TRBV19 and TRBJ1-3, with D possibly being TRBD1 (6 bases). CDR1 and CDR2 from the germline V gene are LNHDA and SQIVND (reference sequence). The CDR3 sequence is 14 residues long. Trimming took 4 bases from V and 2 from J, leaving 9 bases between them. The CDR3 loop reads CASSRGGPGNTIYF. The CDR3 DNA reads TGTGCCAGTAGTAGAGGGGGACCTGGAAACACCATATATTTT.

This chain connects TRBV28 to TRBJ2-7, with D perhaps matching TRBD2 (5 bases). Germline V gene sequence: CDR1 MDHEN, CDR2 SYDVKM. V lost 2 bases and J 6 bases, leaving 8 bases between the germline ends. CDR3 length: 12 residues. Written as DNA, the CDR3 is TGTGCCAGCAGTTTACGGGCGGGCGAGCAGTACTTC. This codes for CASSLRAGEQYF.

The rearrangement uses TRBV11-2 and TRBJ2-3, with 8 bases fitting TRBD2. The length of the CDR3 is 13 residues. The germline V gene has CDR1 SGHAT and CDR2 FQNNGV. The junction had 7 bases not matched to a gene; V was cut back by 5 bases and J by 9 bases. In DNA, the CDR3 is TGTGCCAGCAGCCAAGAACCGGGGGGGACGCAGTATTTT. Residues: CASSQEPGGTQYF.

The chain has TRBV10-1 and TRBJ1-1, with D unresolved. CDR1 is WNHNN, CDR2 SYGVQD, per germline (reference sequence). The CDR3 is 14 residues long. The V and J ends lost 3 bases and 1 base respectively, with 9 bases between them. Written as DNA, the CDR3 is TGCGCCAGCAGTGAAGCGGGAAAGAACACTGAAGCTTTCTTT. Translating it yields CASSEAGKNTEAFF.

The gene calls are TRBV27 and TRBJ2-5; weak D call: TRBD2 (6 bases). Germline V CDR1 and CDR2: MNHEY, SMNVEV (reference sequence). This CDR3 is built from 17 residues. The V gene lost 4 bases and the J gene lost 4 bases, with 22 bases spanning the gap. The CDR3 loop reads CASSSIISHGSLETQYF. The CDR3 region has the DNA TGTGCCAGCAGTTCCATCATATCCCACGGGAGTTTAGAGACCCAGTACTTC.

The V and J genes are TRBV5-4 and TRBJ2-7, with TRBD2 identical over 8 bases. Germline V gene data show CDR1 as SGHNT and CDR2 as YYREEE (reference sequence). The CDR3 sequence is 15 residues long. J gave up 0 bases and V 3 bases, and 5 bases lay outside the gene matches. CDR3 loop: CASSSVAGSSYEQYF. In DNA form, the CDR3 reads TGTGCCAGCAGCTCGGTAGCGGGAAGCTCCTACGAGCAGTACTTC.

This chain joins TRBV7-8 and TRBJ2-7, with D tentatively TRBD1 (5 bases). V lost 4 bases, J lost 0 bases, and 10 bases lay in between. The CDR3 totals 14 residues. The V gene's germline CDR1 is SGHVS and CDR2 FQNEAQ. DNA for the CDR3: TGTGCCAGCAGCTCGACAGAAGCCTCCTACGAGCAGTACTTC. This codes for CASSSTEASYEQYF.

The chain is built from TRBV6-5 and TRBJ1-5; 7 positions match TRBD1. The germline V gene encodes CDR1 MNHEY and CDR2 SVGAGI. V was pared by 4 bases and J by 7 bases, with 10 bases of the junction left unmatched. There are 15 residues in the CDR3. The CDR3 nucleotides are TGTGCCAGCAGTTCCTCAGGGGGACGGGTGCAGCCCCAGCATTTT. Translation: CASSSSGGRVQPQHF.

The CDR3 spells CASSWSGGNQPQHF. The CDR3 bases are TGTGCCAGCAGTTGGTCAGGGGGGAATCAGCCCCAGCATTTT. The chain uses TRBV28 and TRBJ1-5, with TRBD1 identical over 7 bases. CDR1 and CDR2 from the germline V gene are MDHEN and SYDVKM. V shed 4 bases and J 4 bases; nucleotides not matched to a gene: 4. The CDR3 sequence is 14 residues long.

V gene TRBV19 combines with J gene TRBJ2-7; TRBD2 might be the D (6 bases). This CDR3 is built from 14 residues. Germline V gene sequence: CDR1 LNHDA, CDR2 SQIVND (reference sequence). V was clipped by 6 bases and J by 0 bases, with 12 bases between them. The CDR3 DNA is TGTGCCAGTAGCTCCGCCGGGAGCTCCTACGAGCAGTACTTC. Protein product: CASSSAGSSYEQYF. Together with reference TRBV19 and TRBJ2-7, the CDR3 gives the full variable domain: DGGITQSPKYLFRKEGQNVTLSCEQNLNHDAMYWYRQDPGQGLRLIYYSQIVNDFQKGDIAEGYSVSREKKESFPLTVTSAQKNPTAFYLCASSSAGSSYEQYFGPGTRLTVT.

The chain is built from TRBV11-1 and TRBJ2-7, with D possibly being TRBD2 (6 bases). Deletions cut 3 bases from V and 7 bases from J, with 16 bases between. The CDR3 is 14 amino acids. Germline loops: CDR1 SGHAT, CDR2 FQDESV (reference sequence). CDR3: CASSLASEVEEQYF. CDR3 nucleotides: TGTGCCAGCAGCTTGGCTAGCGAGGTGGAAGAGCAGTACTTC. The variable domain in full, with the rest retrieved from reference TRBV11-1 and TRBJ2-7, is EAEVAQSPRYKITEKSQAVAFWCDPISGHATLYWYRQILGQGPELLVQFQDESVVDDSQLPKDRFSAERLKGVDSTLKIQPAELGDSAMYLCASSLASEVEEQYFGPGTRLTVT.

DNA for the CDR3: TGTGCCACCGACCGGACAGCGATGAACACTGAAGCTTTCTTT. Translating gives CATDRTAMNTEAFF. This chain uses TRBV4-2 with TRBJ1-1; weak D call: TRBD1 (6 bases). The CDR3 sequence is 14 residues long. Germline-derived CDR1 and CDR2 are LGHNA and YNFKEQ. Trimming stripped 10 bases from V and 0 bases from J, with 15 bases between.

The chain joins TRBV6-1 to TRBJ2-7; 7 bases agree with TRBD2. Trimming cost V 6 bases and J 1 base; bases outside gene matches: 3. The CDR3 has 13 residues. CDR1 and CDR2 from the germline V gene are MNHNS and SASEGT. Here the CDR3 DNA reads TGTGCCAGCAGGGCGGGAGCTTCCTACGAGCAGTACTTC. This codes for CASRAGASYEQYF.

This clone appeared once. The chain uses TRBV28 and TRBJ1-5, with 7 bases lining up with TRBD1. The trim removed 6 bases at V and 5 bases at J, leaving 7 bases unmatched. Germline assignment: CDR1 MDHEN and CDR2 SYDVKM. CDR3 length: 14 amino acids. DNA of the CDR3: TGTGCCAGCAGCCCAGGGGGGACGCATCAGCCCCAGCATTTT. Its translation: CASSPGGTHQPQHF.

This rearrangement joins TRBV30 to TRBJ1-1; D remains unclear. The CDR3 runs 12 residues. Germline-derived CDR1 and CDR2 are GTSNPN and SVGIG (reference sequence). The germline V and J ends were trimmed by 3 bases and 11 bases, with 16 bases remaining between them. The CDR3 region is CAWSAGQTEAFF. In DNA, the CDR3 is TGTGCCTGGAGCGCCGGCCAGACGGAGGCTTTCTTT.

V gene TRBV11-2 combines with J gene TRBJ2-7, with D perhaps matching TRBD1 (5 bases). The CDR3 length is 15 residues. The germline V gene encodes CDR1 SGHAT and CDR2 FQNNGV. V lost 7 bases and J 0 bases, leaving 16 bases between the germline ends. The CDR3 reads CASNHMRTSSYEQYF. CDR3 bases: TGTGCCAGCAACCACATGCGGACAAGCTCCTACGAGCAGTACTTC.

The V and J genes are TRBV7-9 and TRBJ1-1; D is uncertain. CDR1 is SEHNR and CDR2 is FQNEAQ in the germline V gene (reference sequence). CDR3 length: 13 amino acids. The germline V and J ends were trimmed by 5 bases and 0 bases, with 7 bases remaining between them. The CDR3 reads CASSASLNTEAFF. CDR3 nucleotides: TGTGCCAGCAGCGCCAGTCTGAACACTGAAGCTTTCTTT.

The V and J genes are TRBV6-5 and TRBJ2-7, with D possibly matching TRBD1 (6 bases). Germline-derived CDR1 and CDR2 are MNHEY and SVGAGI. The V end lost 2 bases, the J end lost 4 bases, and 15 bases lay between the germline ends. The CDR3 contains 15 residues. The CDR3 DNA is TGTGCCAGCAGTTACCGGGACACTATATTTTACGAGCAGTACTTC. Encoded protein: CASSYRDTIFYEQYF.

The J gene is TRBJ2-7, the V gene TRBV30, with D perhaps TRBD1 (6 bases). V was cut by 2 bases and J by 1 base, with 15 bases left in between. The CDR3 extends over 15 amino acids. Germline lookup yields CDR1 GTSNPN and CDR2 SVGIG (reference sequence). The CDR3 region has the DNA TGTGCCTGGAGTCCAAACACAGGGCGGTCCTACGAGCAGTACTTC. This translates into CAWSPNTGRSYEQYF.

V usage is TRBV2 and J usage is TRBJ1-4; D might be TRBD1 (6 bases). Trimming stripped 4 bases from V and 5 bases from J, with 11 bases between. Germline assignment: CDR1 SNHLY and CDR2 FYNNEI. The CDR3 extends over 14 amino acids. The CDR3 here is CASSAGTGNEKLFF. The CDR3 bases are TGTGCCAGCAGTGCAGGTACAGGGAATGAAAAACTGTTTTTT.

This clone has only one observation. The chain carries TRBV30 and TRBJ2-5, with no clear D. The germline V and J ends were trimmed by 1 base and 2 bases, with 8 bases remaining between them. From germline, CDR1 is GTSNPN and CDR2 SVGIG (reference sequence). The CDR3 has 13 amino acids. The CDR3: CAWSAQAQETQYF. DNA of the CDR3: TGTGCCTGGAGTGCGCAGGCACAAGAGACCCAGTACTTC.

V usage is TRBV30 and J usage is TRBJ1-1; D unclear. CDR1 is GTSNPN, CDR2 SVGIG, per germline (reference sequence). The V end lost 2 bases, the J end lost 0 bases, and 7 bases lay between the germline ends. The CDR3 covers 13 residues. DNA of the CDR3: TGTGCCTGGAGTCGGTTAATGAACACTGAAGCTTTCTTT. As protein: CAWSRLMNTEAFF. Full variable domain (missing parts from reference TRBV30 and TRBJ1-1): SQTIHQWPATLVQPVGSPLSLECTVEGTSNPNLYWYRQAAGRGLQLLFYSVGIGQISSEVPQNLSASRPQDRQFILSSKKLLLSDSGFYLCAWSRLMNTEAFFGQGTRLTVV.

The chain uses TRBV28 and TRBJ2-1; 9 bases map to TRBD1. V shed 8 bases and J 5 bases; nucleotides not matched to a gene: 7. CDR3 length: 14 residues. The germline gives CDR1 MDHEN, CDR2 SYDVKM. The CDR3 region is CASVGTGTHNEQFF. CDR3 nucleotide sequence: TGTGCCAGCGTCGGGACAGGGACCCACAATGAGCAGTTCTTC.